These 4 T cell receptor beta chains share one sample of origin, sequenced in a study of neurological immune-mediated disorders. MiXCR, run by TCRdb on the 5' RACE reads, gives a single entry per CDR3 protein. This table holds tens of thousands of distinct CDR3 sequences, approximately 10% found once. The sample consisted of CD4+ T cells from blood. The receptors were gathered from a woman in her 30s with HTLV-1-associated myelopathy (HAM/TSP).

This clonotype was seen at least ten times. The chain combines TRBV6-2 or TRBV6-3 with TRBJ1-1; D is possibly TRBD1 (6 bases). The CDR3 runs 14 residues. V lost 5 bases and J 6 bases, leaving 16 bases between the germline ends. CDR1 is MNHEY, CDR2 SVGEGT, per germline. In DNA form, the CDR3 reads TGTGCCAGCAGTAACAGGGACTATGCTGCTGAAGCTTTCTTT. As protein: CASSNRDYAAEAFF.

This clonotype appeared many times. The chain employs TRBV7-2 and TRBJ1-2; D ambiguous. CDR1 is SGHTA and CDR2 is FQGNSA in the germline V gene. This CDR3 spans 15 amino acids. Trimming pared 3 bases from V and 4 bases from J, leaving 15 bases between. For the CDR3, the DNA is TGTGCCAGCAGCTTTACGCCTCGGCAGCCCTATGGCTACACCTTC. It is translated as CASSFTPRQPYGYTF.

This clonotype was observed many times. This chain joins TRBV5-1 and TRBJ1-1, with D tentatively TRBD1 (6 bases). The V end was cut by 4 bases, the J end by 10 bases, with 17 bases between. The CDR3 has 13 amino acids. Germline V gives CDR1 SGHRS, CDR2 YFSETQ. CDR3: CASSPSGGRGAFF. CDR3 sequence (DNA): TGCGCCAGCAGCCCGAGCGGGGGGCGCGGAGCTTTCTTT.

Many counts were recorded for this clonotype. The CDR3 is CSARDDQAGRTYEQYF. As DNA, the CDR3 is TGCAGTGCTAGAGATGATCAAGCGGGGAGAACCTACGAGCAGTACTTC. The V gene is TRBV20-1, the J gene TRBJ2-7; TRBD2 matches at 7 bases. There are 16 residues in the CDR3. Germline trimming cut 0 bases from V and 2 bases from J; bases unmatched to any gene: 10. In germline, CDR1 is DFQATT, CDR2 SNEGSKA (reference sequence).